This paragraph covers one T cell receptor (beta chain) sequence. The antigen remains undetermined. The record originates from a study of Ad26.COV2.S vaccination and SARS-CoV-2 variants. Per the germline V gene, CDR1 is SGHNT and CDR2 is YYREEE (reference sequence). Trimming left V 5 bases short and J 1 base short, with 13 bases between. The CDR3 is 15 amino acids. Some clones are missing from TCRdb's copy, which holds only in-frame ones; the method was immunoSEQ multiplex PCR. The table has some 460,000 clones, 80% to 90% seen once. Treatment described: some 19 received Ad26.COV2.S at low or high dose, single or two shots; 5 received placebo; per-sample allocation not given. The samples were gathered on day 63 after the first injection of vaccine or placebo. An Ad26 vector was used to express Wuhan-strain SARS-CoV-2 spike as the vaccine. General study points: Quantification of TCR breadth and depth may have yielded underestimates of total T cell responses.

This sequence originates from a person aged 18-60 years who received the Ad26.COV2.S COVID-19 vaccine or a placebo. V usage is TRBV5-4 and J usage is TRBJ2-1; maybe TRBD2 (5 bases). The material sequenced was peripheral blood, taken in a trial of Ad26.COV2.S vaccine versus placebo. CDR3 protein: CASRYGLTSYNEQFF. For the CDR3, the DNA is TGTGCCAGCAGATATGGACTGACTTCCTACAATGAGCAGTTCTTC.